This T cell receptor delta chain was recovered during a study of gamma delta lymphoproliferative disorders and STAT genes (dated by TCRdb to 2016 to 2019). In terms of the full investigation: The LymphoTrack Dx TCRG Assay was used to prepare gamma-chain libraries from at least 50 ng of genomic DNA. The study profiled TCR gamma and delta CDR3 repertoires by deep sequencing in Tgammadelta lymphoproliferative disease patients and healthy controls, within a larger immunophenotypic and STAT-mutation study. Because no corresponding Invivoscribe delta assay was available, delta-chain libraries were prepared according to the EuroClonality-NGS working group standard operating procedure. Two gamma-chain samples and all delta-chain samples were sequenced twice to confirm results. Study-level results and caveats: Almost every major gamma and delta clonotype in patients was public, meaning shared with at least one healthy donor, and only two gamma clonotypes were private to disease. When whole repertoires were clustered, gamma repertoires from patients formed a group apart from those of healthy controls, but delta repertoires showed no separation between the groups. The authors pointed out that NGS specificity may be lower at low frequencies, so whether leukemic clones are public or private needs to be confirmed. Leukemic cells were skewed toward terminal effectors, whereas control T cells likely spanned varied maturation stages, a difference potentially limiting comparisons between patients and controls.

For TCR sequencing, genomic DNA was taken from peripheral blood mononuclear cells isolated from both patients and controls. As controls, approximately 23 healthy adult blood donors (median age 64 years; 12 males and approximately eleven females) were included and were matched to patients for age and sex. CDR1 and CDR2 were assigned from the germline V gene as GEAIGNYY and EKD. V is cut back by 0 bases and J by 0 bases, with 18 bases in the junction unmatched. The CDR3 goes from the cysteine to the phenylalanine over 21 residues. CDR3 DNA is the only sequence kept; it has 63 bases, read in frame from the first base. Both library preparation methods relied on multiplex PCR with primers aimed at conserved V and J regions of the TCR genes. After purification and pooling, the amplicons were sequenced on an Illumina MiSeq platform. In the authors' own workflow: V(D)J alignment, clonotype assembly and translation were handled by MiXCR, while functionality assessment and CDR3 repertoire analyses were done with VDJtools. CDR3 followed the IMGT definition, and analyses included only productive sequences that used functional genes, leaving out ORF genes and pseudogenes. A custom Python script was used to search all patients and controls for identical amino acid CDR3s of major clonotypes (frequency >=5%). To compare clonotype frequencies between patients and controls, a one-sided non-parametric Wilcoxon test was applied. TCRdb processed the public reads again with the CATT caller, after which rows with matching DNA were combined. It is TCRdb's table, rather than the study itself, that gives the V and J calls and clone size. The sample records 1,500 to 2,000 delta-chain clones, around 2.9% of which are singletons. The ten largest clones take up around 13% of the sample.

In this sample, this clone turned up a few times. Its antigen is still unknown. This likely came from a read error, as a far larger clone is one base away. The identical CDR3 is also encoded by other nucleotide sequences in the sample. The sequencing sample was made of blood. This receptor chain uses TRDV2 and TRDJ1; 10 central bases correspond to TRDD3. The TCR sequence derives from a human donor in good health. The DNA is TGTGCCTGTGACACCGTGGGCGGGGGATACGCGGACGGGTCGTACACCGATAAACTCATCTTT. It translates to CACDTVGGGYADGSYTDKLIF.